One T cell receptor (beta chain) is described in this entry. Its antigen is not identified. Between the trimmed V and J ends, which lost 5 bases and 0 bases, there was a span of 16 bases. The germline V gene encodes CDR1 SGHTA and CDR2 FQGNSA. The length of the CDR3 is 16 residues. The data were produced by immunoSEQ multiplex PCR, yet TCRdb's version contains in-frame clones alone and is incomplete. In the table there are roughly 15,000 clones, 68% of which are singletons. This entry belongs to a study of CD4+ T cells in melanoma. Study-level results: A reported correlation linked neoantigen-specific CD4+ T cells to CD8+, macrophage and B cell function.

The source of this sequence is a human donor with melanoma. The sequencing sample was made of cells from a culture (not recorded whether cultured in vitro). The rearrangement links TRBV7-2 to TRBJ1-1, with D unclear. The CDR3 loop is CASSHPWRAVNTEAFF. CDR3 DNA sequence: TGTGCCAGCAGCCACCCGTGGCGGGCAGTGAACACTGAAGCTTTCTTT.